The present T cell receptor (beta chain) was sequenced within a study of CD4 T cells in relation to SARS-CoV-2 and coronaviruses listed by TCRdb under 2021. Regarding the research as a whole: Shared crossreactive spike epitopes were mapped to their HLA restriction using patient-derived lymphoblastoid cell lines. The Adaptive Biotechnologies TCR-sequencing kit was used for samples from a few pre-COVID donors and for the naive versus memory experiments, whereas the other data were Illumina-based. At the level of individual TCR clonotypes, the study evaluated whether memory CD4+ T cells crossreact between the spike proteins of SARS-CoV-2 and those of common cold coronaviruses. For other donors in the study, expansion assays were sequenced with a different, Illumina-based TCR-beta assay.

CD4+ T cells from unexposed donors were collected before the COVID-19 pandemic (2011-2018). Naive and memory CD4+ T cells were separated from cryopreserved PBMCs by first enriching for CD4 and then performing EasySep naive CD4+ T cell enrichment. The leukapheresis product used for the unexposed donors was purchased from a commercial source. Ficoll-Paque PLUS gradient centrifugation was used to isolate PBMCs from leukapheresis product or whole blood. PBMCs were either cryopreserved at -140 degrees C or used fresh in the expansion assay. The QIAamp Micro DNA Kit was used to extract genomic DNA from the CD4+ T cells. The germline V gene yields SGHTA for CDR1 and FQGTGA for CDR2. The CDR3 goes from the cysteine to the phenylalanine over 13 residues. Here the CDR3 DNA is all that survives: 39 bases in frame from base 1. V sheds 5 bases and J sheds 10 bases, leaving 16 bases between their ends. Uncultured naive and memory CD4+ T cell DNA received deep-resolution immunoSEQ TCR-beta sequencing. Per the source publication's procedure: During preprocessing, nonproductive sequences were removed, as were CDR3s that did not start with C, did not end with F or W, or were shorter than 7 amino acids. Cultured and uncultured naive and memory CD4+ repertoires were searched for CDR3s previously identified as spike- and CEF-reactive. Pairwise Levenshtein distance, computed with the stringdist R package after three terminal residues were trimmed from each end, was used as the measure of CDR3 homology. TCRdb mirrors the immuneACCESS table, restricted to in-frame sequences. Some clones are absent from its copies; in checked studies, under half trace to an unresolved V gene, and the reason for the others is unknown. V and J calls and clone size come straight from that table; D and trimming were deduced from the DNA. The sample includes just under 65,000 clones, with about 94% observed a single time. The top ten constitute roughly 0.14% of the sample.

As regards this clone: It lacks a known antigen. No base quality information exists; no much larger clone differs at one position.

Study-wide findings and limitations: Sequencing of naive versus memory cells indicated that the assay detects memory recall responses, not primary responses primed during culture. No donor contributed both pre-pandemic and post-infection samples, which limited tracing the source of pre-existing responses. Because the crossreactivity analysis focused on spike protein, crossreactivity against other viral proteins was not assessed. Small numbers of patients and of tested TCRs limited the study. Compared with monoreactive clones, crossreactive clones had significantly weaker SARS-CoV-2-driven expansion, a result consistent with antigenic imprinting. In approximately 65% of donors, memory CD4+ clonotypes turned up that crossrecognized SARS-CoV-2 and at least one common cold coronavirus spike.

This TCR came from a human donor in good health. Sequenced input: naive CD4+ T cells from PBMCs. Interpreted using the paper, the cell subset or site label stands for: naive CD4+ T cells isolated by negative enrichment. The chain is assembled from TRBV7-3 and TRBJ2-3; the D segment could be TRBD1, given 6 matching bases. The CDR3 has the sequence CASSPKEGVAQYF. Here is the DNA: TGTGCCAGCAGCCCTAAAGAGGGGGTTGCGCAGTATTTT.